This TCR beta chain is drawn from a study of blood T cell repertoires in COVID-19. Overall study context: Researchers got acute and convalescent COVID-19 samples from the United States, Italy and Spain. From T cells, B-cell-depleted T cells, or PBMCs came the material, which was cDNA or gDNA.

In the study's own analysis: Amplification of reference gene primers provided the estimated nucleated cell counts. Sequencing used immunoSEQ multiplex PCR; TCRdb keeps in-frame clones, though not all of them. The D gene and trimming were derived from the DNA, and the V and J assignments and clone size from that table. The table shows about 300,000 clones, with roughly 88% occurring only once. This CDR3 is built from 15 residues. Germline V gene lookup returns CDR1 SGHVS and CDR2 FNYEAQ. The J segment lost 3 bases and the V segment lost 5 bases, leaving 8 bases of the junction unmatched. Sequenced sample: peripheral blood. This rearrangement joins TRBV7-6 to TRBJ2-7; 9 bases are shared with TRBD2. The clonotype comes from a woman aged 50 to 65 with acute or convalescent COVID-19. CDR3 protein: CASSARTSAYYEQYF. In DNA, the CDR3 is TGTGCCAGCAGCGCAAGGACTAGCGCGTACTACGAGCAGTACTTC.